Each of the 26 T cell receptor beta chains below was sequenced from the same sample in a study of technical replicates of blood from a handful of donors. The assay was immunoSEQ multiplex PCR, and TCRdb's table has in-frame clones only and misses some. The table lists under 75,000 clones, 92% of them singletons. Sequences were obtained from PBMCs. The receptors stem from a human donor in good health. Some clones in this sample may be carry-over from other donors' samples.

The chain employs TRBV4-3 and TRBJ1-3, with TRBD1 matching 11 bases. The CDR3 spans 16 residues. Losses at the gene ends were 6 bases for V and 4 bases for J; bases not matched to a gene: 8. CDR1 and CDR2 from the germline V gene are LGHNA and YSLEER. The CDR3 loop reads CASRQAGTGGGNTIYF. The CDR3 DNA reads TGCGCCAGCAGACAGGCCGGGACAGGGGGAGGAAACACCATATATTTT.

The rearrangement uses TRBV5-1 and TRBJ2-7, with 13 bases that match TRBD2. The CDR3 has 15 amino acids. V shed 3 bases and J 6 bases; nucleotides not matched to a gene: 6. CDR1 and CDR2 from the germline V gene are SGHRS and YFSETQ. The CDR3 DNA reads as TGCGCCAGCAGCTCCGGAACTAGCGGGAGGGCCGAGCAGTACTTC. It codes for CASSSGTSGRAEQYF.

The chain carries TRBV11-3 and TRBJ2-5; D possibly corresponds to TRBD2 (6 bases). Germline lookup yields CDR1 SGHNT and CDR2 YENEEA. This CDR3 spans 14 amino acids. Trimming cost V 0 bases and J 5 bases, with 10 bases left between them. The CDR3 DNA reads as TGTGCCAGCAGCTTAGATCCCCTAGCGGAGACCCAGTACTTC. Its protein product is CASSLDPLAETQYF.

The rearrangement joins TRBV6-6 to TRBJ2-1; TRBD2 matches at 8 bases. This CDR3 is built from 14 residues. Germline assignment: CDR1 MNHNY and CDR2 SVGAGI (reference sequence). Trimming removed 4 bases from V and 6 bases from J; junction bases left unmatched: 5. CDR3 loop: CASSFTGTSNEQFF. The CDR3 DNA sequence: TGTGCCAGCAGTTTTACCGGGACTAGCAATGAGCAGTTCTTC.

Concerning this clone itself: An end of the junction differs from the germline gene, which may be a read error. The rearrangement uses TRBV19 and TRBJ2-5; 11 bases map to TRBD2. Germline V CDR1 and CDR2: LNHDA, SQIVND (reference sequence). The CDR3 length is 16 residues. DNA of the CDR3: TGTGCCAGTAGCATAGCGGGACTAGCGGCTCAAGAGACCCAGTACTTC. This sequence encodes CASSIAGLAAQETQYF.

The chain joins TRBV12-5 to TRBJ1-5; no clear D gene. Germline-derived CDR1 and CDR2 are LGHNT and FRNRAP. V was cut by 2 bases and J by 6 bases, with 14 bases left in between. The CDR3 covers 15 residues. Here the CDR3 reads CASGLLGSPGQPQHF. The CDR3 DNA sequence: TGTGCTAGTGGTTTGTTAGGAAGTCCGGGTCAGCCCCAGCATTTT.

The chain uses TRBV6-6 and TRBJ1-2, with 9 bases lining up with TRBD1. The CDR3 runs 15 residues. Germline V gene sequence: CDR1 MNHNY, CDR2 SVGAGI (reference sequence). Trimming removed 4 bases from V and 6 bases from J; junction bases left unmatched: 9. CDR3 loop: CASSWGQGSDHGYTF. CDR3 nucleotide sequence: TGTGCCAGCAGTTGGGGACAGGGATCGGATCATGGCTACACCTTC.

This chain links TRBV6-1 with TRBJ2-7; 7 bases map to TRBD1. V trimming: 9 bases; J trimming: 3 bases; junction bases outside the gene matches: 8. The germline V gene encodes CDR1 MNHNS and CDR2 SASEGT. CDR3 length: 13 amino acids. The CDR3 loop reads CASRPGQNYEQYF. CDR3 nucleotides: TGTGCCAGTAGACCGGGACAGAACTACGAGCAGTACTTC.

In this sample, this clone turned up once. V and J are TRBV5-6 and TRBJ1-3; D unclear. The CDR3 has 15 amino acids. CDR1 and CDR2 (germline): SGHDT, YYEEEE. The V end was cut by 3 bases, the J end by 2 bases, with 12 bases between. The CDR3 nucleotides are TGTGCCAGCAGCTCGCTAGTGACGGCTGGAAACACCATATATTTT. Translation: CASSSLVTAGNTIYF.

The chain recombines TRBV18 with TRBJ2-7; D is possibly TRBD1 (5 bases). The germline CDR1 and CDR2 sequences are KGHSH and LQKENI. This CDR3 is 14 amino acids long. V gave up 6 bases and J gave up 0 bases, with 12 bases separating them. The CDR3 spells CASSWGGTSYEQYF. CDR3 DNA sequence: TGTGCCAGCTCCTGGGGCGGAACCTCCTACGAGCAGTACTTC.

The chain joins TRBV5-1 to TRBJ1-6, with a possible D match to TRBD1 (6 bases). Looked up from germline, CDR1 is SGHRS and CDR2 is YFSETQ. The CDR3 consists of 15 residues. V was trimmed by 0 bases and J by 6 bases, leaving 10 bases between them. CDR3 sequence: CASSLEPQGNSPLHF. The DNA for the CDR3 is TGCGCCAGCAGCTTGGAGCCACAGGGTAATTCACCCCTCCACTTT.

The genes are TRBV6-1 and TRBJ2-7, with TRBD2 identical over 14 bases. Trimming cost V 10 bases and J 2 bases; bases outside gene matches: 4. Germline assignment: CDR1 MNHNS and CDR2 SASEGT. There are 14 residues in the CDR3. The CDR3 is CATLTSGGAYEQYF. The CDR3 DNA reads as TGTGCCACCCTGACTAGCGGGGGGGCCTACGAGCAGTACTTC.

The table lists this clone with a count of one. The chain uses TRBV5-1 and TRBJ2-3; TRBD2 aligns across 9 bases. Germline values: CDR1 SGHRS, CDR2 YFSETQ. This CDR3 has 15 amino acids. The V gene end was trimmed by 4 bases and the J gene end by 8 bases; junction bases not matched to a gene: 11. In DNA form, the CDR3 reads TGCGCCAGCAGCCCCATTGAAGCGGGAGGAGGTACGCAGTATTTT. Translated, it gives CASSPIEAGGGTQYF. The full variable domain, rest sourced from reference TRBV5-1 and TRBJ2-3, is KAGVTQTPRYLIKTRGQQVTLSCSPISGHRSVSWYQQTPGQGLQFLFEYFSETQRNKGNFPGRFSGRQFSNSRSEMNVSTLELGDSALYLCASSPIEAGGGTQYFGPGTRLTVL.

The CDR3 nucleotides read TGTGCCAGCAGCCCTTGGACACTCAACTATGGCTACACCTTC. Protein sequence: CASSPWTLNYGYTF. The rearrangement links TRBV11-1 to TRBJ1-2; D may be TRBD1 (5 bases). The V gene's germline CDR1 is SGHAT and CDR2 FQDESV (reference sequence). V lost 5 bases and J 2 bases, leaving 12 bases between the germline ends. This CDR3 is 14 amino acids long.

The rearrangement links TRBV7-3 to TRBJ1-2; D perhaps matches TRBD1 (5 bases). Looked up from germline, CDR1 is SGHTA and CDR2 is FQGTGA. V was shortened by 1 base and J by 0 bases, with 9 bases between the two germline ends. The CDR3 has 15 residues. The CDR3 nucleotides read TGTGCCAGCAGCTTAATGACAGCTACTAACTATGGCTACACCTTC. Protein product: CASSLMTATNYGYTF.

This chain connects TRBV11-2 to TRBJ1-2; D remains unclear. Trimming left V 4 bases short and J 3 bases short, with 15 bases between. Germline lookup yields CDR1 SGHAT and CDR2 FQNNGV. CDR3 length: 15 amino acids. CDR3 residues: CASSSGLDSYYGYTF. CDR3 coding DNA: TGTGCCAGCAGCTCCGGTCTAGATAGTTACTATGGCTACACCTTC.

The CDR3 sequence is CASRRLAGDSTDTQYF. The CDR3 DNA reads TGTGCCAGCAGGCGACTAGCGGGGGATAGCACAGATACGCAGTATTTT. This chain connects TRBV27 to TRBJ2-3; 12 positions agree with TRBD2. V shed 6 bases and J 0 bases; nucleotides not matched to a gene: 4. CDR3 length: 16 amino acids. Per the germline V gene, CDR1 is MNHEY and CDR2 is SMNVEV (reference sequence).

This chain joins TRBV7-6 and TRBJ2-3; D remains unclear. CDR1 and CDR2 (germline): SGHVS, FNYEAQ. Deletions cut 3 bases from V and 8 bases from J, with 15 bases between. This CDR3 comprises 14 residues. CDR3 region: CASSFGVSASTQYF. The CDR3 DNA is TGTGCCAGCAGCTTCGGTGTTTCTGCTAGTACGCAGTATTTT. Complete variable domain (other parts from reference TRBV7-6 and TRBJ2-3): GAGVSQSPRYKVTKRGQDVALRCDPISGHVSLYWYRQALGQGPEFLTYFNYEAQQDKSGLPNDRFSAERPEGSISTLTIQRTEQRDSAMYRCASSFGVSASTQYFGPGTRLTVL.

The chain uses TRBV11-3 and TRBJ2-2; D might be TRBD2 (5 bases). This CDR3 is built from 12 residues. Trimming cost V 5 bases and J 6 bases, with 7 bases left between them. Germline V CDR1 and CDR2: SGHNT, YENEEA. The CDR3 spells CASSVGAGELFF. The CDR3 coding sequence is TGTGCCAGCAGCGTCGGGGCCGGGGAGCTGTTTTTT.

V and J are TRBV5-4 and TRBJ1-3; TRBD1 aligns across 9 bases. Germline V CDR1 and CDR2: SGHNT, YYREEE (reference sequence). The length of the CDR3 is 16 residues. Germline trimming cut 6 bases from V and 0 bases from J; bases unmatched to any gene: 7. The CDR3 is CASTRSGQGSGNTIYF. The DNA of the CDR3 is TGTGCCAGCACGCGGTCGGGACAGGGCTCTGGAAACACCATATATTTT.

This clone was detected once. The rearrangement uses TRBV4-3 and TRBJ2-5; 9 bases line up with TRBD2. The CDR3 totals 16 residues. V lost 0 bases to trimming and J lost 4 bases; unmatched junction nucleotides: 6. Germline-derived CDR1 and CDR2 are LGHNA and YSLEER. In DNA form, the CDR3 reads TGCGCCAGCAGCCAAGATGTGAGCGGGAGGCTAGAGACCCAGTACTTC. Amino acids: CASSQDVSGRLETQYF.

This clone was recorded once. The CDR3 reads CASGPSGGTGWPQHF. DNA of the CDR3: TGTGCTAGTGGTCCGTCGGGGGGAACAGGGTGGCCCCAGCATTTT. The chain has TRBV12-5 and TRBJ1-5, with D possibly being TRBD1 (6 bases). Trimming stripped 5 bases from V and 9 bases from J, with 20 bases between. The germline V gene encodes CDR1 LGHNT and CDR2 FRNRAP. CDR3 length equals 15 residues. The variable domain in full, completed from reference TRBV12-5 and TRBJ1-5, reads DARVTQTPRHKVTEMGQEVTMRCQPILGHNTVFWYRQTMMQGLELLAYFRNRAPLDDSGMPKDRFSAEMPDATLATLKIQPSEPRDSAVYFCASGPSGGTGWPQHFGDGTRLSIL.

The chain combines TRBV2 with TRBJ2-5, with 7 bases matching TRBD2. The V and J ends lost 3 bases and 5 bases, in that order; junction bases with no gene match: 9. The germline V gene encodes CDR1 SNHLY and CDR2 FYNNEI. The CDR3 has 15 residues. The CDR3, as DNA: TGTGCCAGCAGTGATGGGAGGGGTCGTGGTGAGACCCAGTACTTC. Its translation: CASSDGRGRGETQYF.

Here the CDR3 reads CASSMGQGVNEQFF. The CDR3 coding sequence is TGTGCCAGTAGTATGGGACAGGGGGTCAATGAGCAGTTCTTC. The chain recombines TRBV19 with TRBJ2-1; 11 bases are a match to TRBD1. V lost 3 bases, J lost 6 bases, and 1 base stayed unmatched. This CDR3 has 14 amino acids. Germline V gene sequence: CDR1 LNHDA, CDR2 SQIVND (reference sequence).

There are a few counts of this clone. This chain joins TRBV10-2 and TRBJ1-6, with D perhaps matching TRBD1 (5 bases). V lost 3 bases and J lost 6, with 12 bases in between. Germline V gives CDR1 WSHSY, CDR2 SAAADI. This CDR3 contains 15 residues. DNA of the CDR3: TGCGCCAGCAGTGAAGTAGGAGGGGCTAATTCACCCCTCCACTTT. Residues: CASSEVGGANSPLHF.

V and J are TRBV2 and TRBJ2-5; the match to TRBD2 covers 7 bases. Judging by the DNA end, TRBJ2-7 fits better; the J call may be wrong. This CDR3 is built from 12 residues. Germline V gene data show CDR1 as SNHLY and CDR2 as FYNNEI. This CDR3 is CASLGGKGEQYF. The CDR3 DNA follows: TGTGCCAGCCTGGGGGGGAAGGGCGAGCAGTACTTC.